Sequencing of this T cell receptor (beta chain) was carried out in a study of response to subunit inactivated influenza vaccine (dated by TCRdb to the late 2010s). Concerning the study at large: The study used deep quantitative T cell receptor repertoire profiling to track responses to a trivalent subunit inactivated influenza vaccine.

This clonotype turned up a few times. The antigen it binds to is not known. Per-base qualities were not stored, and no clone one base away is much larger. The library relied on RT-PCR. Sequencing was performed on an Illumina HiSeq 2500. The raw public reads went through TCRdb reprocessing: fastp at Q25, MiXCR clone calling, in-frame beta chains kept. Every CDR3 protein is listed once, alongside the most common genes and DNA of its rows. The sample table holds about 650,000 distinct CDR3 sequences, of which approximately 15% were seen once. Together, the top ten hold less than 8.5% of the sample. Overall results and qualifications from the work: The authors proposed that each seasonal influenza vaccination may bring in only a limited number of new T cells.

The CDR3 sequence holds 12 residues, the cysteine and phenylalanine included. Only the CDR3 part of the read is kept: 36 bases, read in frame from the first base. V is clipped by 3 bases and J by 7 bases, and the sequence between their germline boundaries is 6 bases long. The receptor comes from a man aged 50-59 years who received an inactivated influenza vaccine. Donor details come from another sample of the same person, matched by shared clones. This receptor chain uses TRBV12-3 or TRBV12-4 and TRBJ2-2, with no D gene named confidently. The sample consisted of PBMCs from blood, taken less than 15 days before vaccination. Here is the DNA: TGTGCCAGCAGTTTCAAGTTCGGGGAGCTGTTTTTT. Its product reads: CASSFKFGELFF.